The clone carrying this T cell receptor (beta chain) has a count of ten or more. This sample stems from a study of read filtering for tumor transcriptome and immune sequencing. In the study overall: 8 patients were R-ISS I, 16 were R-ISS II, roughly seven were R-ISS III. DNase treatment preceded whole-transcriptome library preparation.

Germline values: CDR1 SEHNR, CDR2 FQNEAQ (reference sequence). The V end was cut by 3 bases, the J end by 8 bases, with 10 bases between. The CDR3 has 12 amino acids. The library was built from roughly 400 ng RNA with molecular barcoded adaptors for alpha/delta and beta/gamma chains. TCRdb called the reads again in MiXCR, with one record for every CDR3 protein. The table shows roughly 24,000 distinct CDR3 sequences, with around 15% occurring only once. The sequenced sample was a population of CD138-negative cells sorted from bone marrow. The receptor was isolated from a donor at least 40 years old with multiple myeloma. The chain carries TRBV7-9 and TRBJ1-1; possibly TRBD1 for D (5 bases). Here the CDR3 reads CASSLRAGEAFF. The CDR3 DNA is TGTGCCAGCAGCTTGCGGGCAGGGGAAGCTTTCTTT.